Each of the 24 T cell receptor beta chains below was sequenced from the same sample in a study of fetal regulatory T cell absence and autoimmunity. Sequenced by immunoSEQ multiplex PCR; TCRdb stores in-frame clones only, minus some. The table lists approximately 49,000 clones, about four fifths of them singletons. The sample taken for sequencing was cord blood. These receptors were taken from a newborn boy with IPEX syndrome.

The table lists this clone with a few counts. For the CDR3, the DNA is TGTGCCAGCCGCCTCGGGACAGCAAGCAATCAGCCCCAGCATTTT. Its protein is CASRLGTASNQPQHF. The rearrangement links TRBV6-1 to TRBJ1-5, with 7 bases lining up with TRBD1. The CDR3 has 15 amino acids. Germline CDR1 MNHNS, CDR2 SASEGT. Losses at the gene ends were 8 bases for V and 1 base for J; bases not matched to a gene: 8.

The V and J genes are TRBV4-2 and TRBJ2-5; TRBD2 might be the D (6 bases). The CDR3 loop spans 15 amino acids. The V end lost 0 bases, the J end lost 3 bases, and 11 bases lay between the germline ends. The germline CDR1 and CDR2 sequences are LGHNA and YNFKEQ. The CDR3 reads CASSQDRRGEETQYF. The CDR3 DNA reads as TGTGCCAGCAGCCAAGATCGGCGGGGTGAAGAGACCCAGTACTTC.

This chain's CDR3 is CASSPRTGTDTQYF. The DNA for the CDR3 is TGTGCCAGTAGTCCCCGGACTGGCACAGATACGCAGTATTTT. The chain uses TRBV19 and TRBJ2-3; TRBD2 is a possible D gene (5 bases). This CDR3 contains 14 residues. Germline V CDR1 and CDR2: LNHDA, SQIVND (reference sequence). Trimming removed 5 bases at V and 1 base at J, with 10 bases between.

The chain links TRBV11-2 to TRBJ1-2, with D perhaps TRBD1 (6 bases). The CDR3 runs to 14 residues. Germline CDR1 is SGHAT and CDR2 is FQNNGV. V shed 4 bases and J shed 4 bases, with 13 bases lying between them. CDR3 protein: CASSSWTVPYGYTF. The CDR3, as DNA: TGTGCCAGCAGCTCCTGGACAGTCCCCTATGGCTACACCTTC.

The rearrangement links TRBV7-8 to TRBJ2-1; 7 bases align to TRBD1. Per the germline V gene, CDR1 is SGHVS and CDR2 is FQNEAQ. The CDR3 length is 15 residues. J lost 4 bases, V lost 2 bases, and 5 bases had no gene match. This CDR3 is CASSLKGAEYNEQFF. Written as DNA, the CDR3 is TGTGCCAGCAGCTTAAAGGGGGCGGAATACAATGAGCAGTTCTTC. Combining the CDR3 with reference TRBV7-8 and TRBJ2-1 gives the whole variable domain GAGVSQSPRYKVAKRGQDVALRCDPISGHVSLFWYQQALGQGPEFLTYFQNEAQLDKSGLPSDRFFAERPEGSVSTLKIQRTQQEDSAVYLCASSLKGAEYNEQFFGPGTRLTVL.

CDR3 residues: CASSLAQGASYEQYF. In DNA, the CDR3 is TGTGCCAGCAGCTTAGCCCAGGGGGCCTCCTACGAGCAGTACTTC. The V and J genes are TRBV7-9 and TRBJ2-7; 8 bases align to TRBD1. The junction had 1 base not matched to a gene; V was cut back by 0 bases and J by 0 bases. Germline V gene lookup returns CDR1 SEHNR and CDR2 FQNEAQ (reference sequence). This CDR3 is built from 15 residues.

The table lists this clone with a few counts. The rearrangement joins TRBV12-5 to TRBJ1-5; D remains unclear. Germline values: CDR1 LGHNT, CDR2 FRNRAP. The CDR3 extends over 12 amino acids. Trimming cost V 7 bases and J 2 bases, with 6 bases left between them. This CDR3 reads CASAGGNQPQHF. CDR3 bases: TGTGCTAGTGCCGGGGGCAATCAGCCCCAGCATTTT.

CDR3 sequence (DNA): TGTGCCAGCAGCTTAAGGCTCGCGGGACCCTACGAGCAGTACTTC. Translated, it gives CASSLRLAGPYEQYF. The J gene is TRBJ2-7, the V gene TRBV7-2, with D maybe TRBD2 (6 bases). V was cut by 2 bases and J by 2 bases, with 13 bases left in between. Germline loops: CDR1 SGHTA, CDR2 FQGNSA. The CDR3 totals 15 residues. The variable domain in full, completed from reference TRBV7-2 and TRBJ2-7, reads GAGVSQSPSNKVTEKGKDVELRCDPISGHTALYWYRQSLGQGLEFLIYFQGNSAPDKSGLPSDRFSAERTGGSVSTLTIQRTQQEDSAVYLCASSLRLAGPYEQYFGPGTRLTVT.

V is TRBV6-1 and J is TRBJ2-7; D may be TRBD2 (5 bases). CDR3 length: 11 residues. Looked up from germline, CDR1 is MNHNS and CDR2 is SASEGT. V lost 6 bases, J lost 10 bases, and 13 bases lay in between. CDR3 DNA: TGTGCCAGCAGCACGGGAAGGGAACAGTACTTC. It encodes CASSTGREQYF.

This clone showed up just a few times. The chain recombines TRBV10-1 with TRBJ2-2; 8 nucleotides align to TRBD1. Germline assignment: CDR1 WNHNN and CDR2 SYGVQD (reference sequence). This CDR3 is built from 13 residues. Trimming cost V 8 bases and J 3 bases; bases outside gene matches: 2. CDR3 coding DNA: TGCGCCAGCGGGACAGGCTACACCGGGGAGCTGTTTTTT. This translates into CASGTGYTGELFF.

The CDR3 DNA sequence: TGCGCCAGCAGCTTTGGGCGGGGGAACACCGGGGAGCTGTTTTTT. It encodes CASSFGRGNTGELFF. The chain uses TRBV5-1 and TRBJ2-2; D might be TRBD2 (6 bases). Germline CDR1 and CDR2: SGHRS and YFSETQ. Between the trimmed V and J ends, which lost 2 bases and 1 base, there was a span of 9 bases. This CDR3 region has 15 residues. The full variable domain, its missing parts supplied by reference TRBV5-1 and TRBJ2-2, is KAGVTQTPRYLIKTRGQQVTLSCSPISGHRSVSWYQQTPGQGLQFLFEYFSETQRNKGNFPGRFSGRQFSNSRSEMNVSTLELGDSALYLCASSFGRGNTGELFFGEGSRLTVL.

This chain links TRBV11-2 with TRBJ2-7, with TRBD2 matching 7 bases. V trimming: 5 bases; J trimming: 2 bases; junction bases outside the gene matches: 6. This CDR3 contains 14 residues. Per the germline V gene, CDR1 is SGHAT and CDR2 is FQNNGV. CDR3 amino acids: CASSMGGRAYEQYF. The DNA of the CDR3 is TGTGCCAGCAGCATGGGGGGGAGGGCCTACGAGCAGTACTTC.

The rearrangement links TRBV27 to TRBJ1-4; D gene unclear. This CDR3 comprises 15 residues. CDR1 is MNHEY, CDR2 SMNVEV, per germline (reference sequence). V lost 2 bases to trimming and J lost 0 bases, with 7 bases between them. Here the CDR3 reads CASSLQVATNEKLFF. The CDR3 coding sequence is TGTGCCAGCAGTTTACAAGTTGCAACTAATGAAAAACTGTTTTTT.

V and J are TRBV18 and TRBJ2-7; TRBD2 agrees at 9 bases. The germline CDR1 and CDR2 sequences are KGHSH and LQKENI. The CDR3 spans 13 residues. Trimming at V came to 4 bases and at J to 5 bases, leaving 3 bases not matched to a gene. This CDR3 is CASSLEREDEQYF. The CDR3 DNA follows: TGTGCCAGCTCACTCGAGCGGGAGGACGAGCAGTACTTC.

V usage is TRBV30 and J usage is TRBJ2-1; D is perhaps TRBD2 (5 bases). The CDR3 consists of 14 residues. Between the trimmed V and J ends, which lost 3 bases and 9 bases, there was a span of 18 bases. In germline, CDR1 is GTSNPN, CDR2 SVGIG (reference sequence). Here the CDR3 DNA reads TGTGCCTGGAGCAACGGGCGGACTGTTAGTGAGCAGTTCTTC. This translates into CAWSNGRTVSEQFF. The variable domain in full, with the rest retrieved from reference TRBV30 and TRBJ2-1, is SQTIHQWPATLVQPVGSPLSLECTVEGTSNPNLYWYRQAAGRGLQLLFYSVGIGQISSEVPQNLSASRPQDRQFILSSKKLLLSDSGFYLCAWSNGRTVSEQFFGPGTRLTVL.

The rearrangement uses TRBV7-2 and TRBJ1-1, with 8 nucleotides matching TRBD1. Germline CDR1 and CDR2: SGHTA and FQGNSA. The CDR3 sequence is 15 residues long. Trimming removed 3 bases from V and 3 bases from J; junction bases left unmatched: 6. The CDR3 coding sequence is TGTGCCAGCAGCTTTCTGGACAGGGAGGACACTGAAGCTTTCTTT. Its translation is CASSFLDREDTEAFF.

The CDR3: CASSEQADTQYF. DNA of the CDR3: TGCGCCAGCAGTGAACAGGCAGATACGCAGTATTTT. The rearrangement uses TRBV10-2 and TRBJ2-3; weak D call: TRBD1 (5 bases). Between the trimmed V and J ends, which lost 3 bases and 4 bases, there was a span of 5 bases. Germline V gene sequence: CDR1 WSHSY, CDR2 SAAADI. The CDR3 extends over 12 amino acids.

The chain has TRBV4-2 and TRBJ2-5, with 16 nucleotides matching TRBD2. CDR1 and CDR2 (germline): LGHNA, YNFKEQ. The CDR3 spans 18 residues. V shed 1 base, J shed 5 bases, and the junction held 7 bases outside the gene matches. Here the CDR3 DNA reads TGTGCCAGCAGCCAAGCAGGGACTAGCGGGAGGGCCCGGGAGACCCAGTACTTC. Amino acids: CASSQAGTSGRARETQYF.

This clone has only one observation. The chain employs TRBV7-7 and TRBJ2-3; D perhaps matches TRBD1 (5 bases). The CDR3 length is 15 residues. The V gene lost 1 base and the J gene lost 0 bases, with 8 bases spanning the gap. From germline, CDR1 is SSHAT and CDR2 FNYEAQ (reference sequence). The CDR3, as DNA: TGTGCCAGCAGCTTAGGGACACTTAGCACAGATACGCAGTATTTT. Its protein product is CASSLGTLSTDTQYF.

The J gene is TRBJ1-4, the V gene TRBV5-1; D may be TRBD1 (5 bases). CDR1 SGHRS and CDR2 YFSETQ come from the germline V gene. V dropped 4 bases and J dropped 11 bases, with 12 bases sitting between them. There are 12 residues in the CDR3. CDR3 sequence reads: CASSQGGEKLFF. The CDR3 DNA follows: TGCGCCAGCAGCCAAGGAGGGGAGAAACTGTTTTTT.

The chain combines TRBV5-1 with TRBJ2-3; TRBD2 is a possible D gene (6 bases). V gave up 4 bases and J gave up 3 bases, with 27 bases separating them. The germline gives CDR1 SGHRS, CDR2 YFSETQ. This CDR3 contains 19 residues. The CDR3 DNA reads TGCGCCAGCAGCCCCTTCGGTGGCGGGGCCCTTGGGGAAACAGATACGCAGTATTTT. Its protein is CASSPFGGGALGETDTQYF.

The chain couples TRBV11-2 to TRBJ2-1, with 10 nucleotides matching TRBD2. CDR1 SGHAT and CDR2 FQNNGV come from the germline V gene. The CDR3 is 15 amino acids. The junction had 7 bases not matched to a gene; V was cut back by 5 bases and J by 6 bases. The CDR3 DNA sequence: TGTGCCAGCAGCCCTCTAGCGGGGGCCTTCAATGAGCAGTTCTTC. Protein product: CASSPLAGAFNEQFF. The full variable domain, rest sourced from reference TRBV11-2 and TRBJ2-1, is EAGVAQSPRYKIIEKRQSVAFWCNPISGHATLYWYQQILGQGPKLLIQFQNNGVVDDSQLPKDRFSAERLKGVDSTLKIQPAKLEDSAVYLCASSPLAGAFNEQFFGPGTRLTVL.

CDR3: CASSLAETGVFYGYTF. In DNA form, the CDR3 reads TGTGCCAGCAGCTTGGCCGAGACAGGGGTCTTCTATGGCTACACCTTC. The rearrangement joins TRBV5-5 to TRBJ1-2; TRBD1 agrees at 8 bases. Germline assignment: CDR1 SGHKS and CDR2 YYEKEE (reference sequence). With 0 bases clipped from V and 4 bases from J, the junction kept 8 bases outside the gene matches. CDR3 size: 16 residues.

The rearrangement links TRBV29-1 to TRBJ2-7; 8 bases map to TRBD2. The germline V gene encodes CDR1 SQVTM and CDR2 ANQGSEA. The CDR3 sequence is 16 residues long. The V and J ends lost 5 bases and 0 bases, in that order; junction bases with no gene match: 12. The DNA of the CDR3 is TGCAGCGTTTTTTCCATTAGCGGGACCCCCTCCTACGAGCAGTACTTC. Its translation: CSVFSISGTPSYEQYF.